This TCR beta chain was sequenced in a study of CD8 T cells in Susac syndrome. V was clipped by 7 bases and J by 3 bases, with 16 bases between them. This CDR3 has 13 amino acids. Germline assignment: CDR1 SQVTM and CDR2 ANQGSEA. RNA in amounts of about 0.45 to 1 ug was reverse transcribed with random hexamers. TCRdb reprocessed the immunoSEQ multiplex PCR reads via MiXCR and lists one record per CDR3 protein. The data hold about 150,000 distinct CDR3 sequences, with 90% to 96% observed a single time. The sample was CD4+ T cells from PBMCs. The sequence was obtained from a human donor with Susac syndrome. The chain employs TRBV29-1 and TRBJ2-7, with D perhaps matching TRBD2 (6 bases). This CDR3 is CSGGLHKIYEQYF. CDR3 sequence (DNA): TGCAGCGGGGGACTTCATAAAATCTACGAGCAGTACTTC.